Many counts were recorded for the clone carrying this T cell receptor (beta chain). Its antigen remains unidentified. The CDR3 spans 19 residues. V dropped 4 bases and J dropped 3; count of bases not matched to a gene: 17. The germline V gene has CDR1 SGHRS and CDR2 YFSETQ. The data belong to a study of breast tumors, draining lymph nodes, adjacent tissues. Each CDR3 protein is one row after TCRdb ran MiXCR on the multiplex PCR reads. The data contain 290,000 or so distinct CDR3 sequences, more than 30% of them singletons. Breast cancer patients provided tissue from their axillary draining lymph nodes. Notes on the study in general: Tumors had less TCR diversity than lymph nodes, more than nontumor tissue.

This chain connects TRBV5-1 to TRBJ2-7; 12 bases line up with TRBD1. Sequenced sample: axillary lymph node tissue. The source is a female donor with breast cancer. Some clones in this sample may be carry-over from other donors' samples. This chain's CDR3 is CASSADGTGGTPRVYEQYF. The DNA of the CDR3 is TGCGCCAGCAGCGCGGACGGGACAGGGGGCACCCCTCGCGTCTACGAGCAGTACTTC.